The 22 T cell receptor beta chains in this list originate from one sample, sequenced in a study of cytotoxic CD8 clonotypes in ibrutinib-treated CLL. The assay was immunoSEQ multiplex PCR, and TCRdb's table has in-frame clones only and misses some. This table holds 70,000 to 85,000 clones, over 75% found once. The sample here was PBMCs, taken at disease progression, from a patient treated with ibrutinib. The origin of the receptors is a human donor with chronic lymphocytic leukemia.

V gene TRBV27 combines with J gene TRBJ2-1, with a weak D call TRBD1 (5 bases). This CDR3 spans 15 amino acids. Germline-derived CDR1 and CDR2 are MNHEY and SMNVEV (reference sequence). V was pared by 0 bases and J by 6 bases, with 12 bases between. The CDR3 DNA follows: TGTGCCAGCAGTTTATCGATCAGGGTGGGCAATGAGCAGTTCTTC. Protein: CASSLSIRVGNEQFF.

This clone has a single count. The chain has TRBV5-1 and TRBJ1-4; no definite D call. Germline CDR1 SGHRS, CDR2 YFSETQ. The CDR3 covers 14 residues. V lost 3 bases and J lost 0, with 6 bases in between. The CDR3 loop is CASSSQSTNEKLFF. The CDR3 DNA follows: TGCGCCAGCAGCTCTCAATCAACTAATGAAAAACTGTTTTTT.

The chain couples TRBV5-1 to TRBJ2-7, with D possibly being TRBD2 (6 bases). The CDR3 runs 16 residues. The V gene lost 0 bases and the J gene lost 1 base, with 14 bases spanning the gap. Germline loops: CDR1 SGHRS, CDR2 YFSETQ. The DNA of the CDR3 is TGCGCCAGCAGCTTGGTGGCCCTAGCGAAGTCCTACGAGCAGTACTTC. Amino acids: CASSLVALAKSYEQYF.

In DNA form, the CDR3 reads TGTGCCAGCGGAATGACTAGCGGTACTGCAGAGACCCAGTACTTC. Its protein is CASGMTSGTAETQYF. This chain joins TRBV5-4 and TRBJ2-5; 9 positions match TRBD2. The CDR3 is 15 amino acids. The germline V gene has CDR1 SGHNT and CDR2 YYREEE (reference sequence). The V segment lost 7 bases and the J segment 4 bases; nucleotides outside the gene matches: 11.

The rearrangement links TRBV6-4 to TRBJ2-7; tentative D call: TRBD2 (6 bases). With 4 bases removed from V and 3 bases from J, the gap between germline ends came to 16 bases. The CDR3 spans 15 residues. Germline loops: CDR1 MRHNA, CDR2 SNTAGT. The CDR3 region has the DNA TGTGCCAGCAGTGCCCGATGGGGGGAGATCTACGAGCAGTACTTC. This gives the protein CASSARWGEIYEQYF.

There are a few counts of this clone. The chain joins TRBV6-5 to TRBJ1-6; a weak D match, TRBD1 (5 bases). CDR3 length: 12 amino acids. The ends were cut back, 6 bases at V and 7 bases at J, with 7 bases in the middle. The germline V gene has CDR1 MNHEY and CDR2 SVGAGI. CDR3 sequence reads: CASRGGNSPLHF. The DNA of the CDR3 is TGTGCCAGCAGGGGGGGAAATTCACCCCTCCACTTT.

The V and J genes are TRBV27 and TRBJ2-3; a possible D gene is TRBD1 (5 bases). This CDR3 has 15 amino acids. V was shortened by 2 bases and J by 0 bases, with 9 bases between the two germline ends. Germline CDR1 MNHEY, CDR2 SMNVEV (reference sequence). This CDR3 is CASSLRGSSTDTQYF. CDR3 sequence (DNA): TGTGCCAGCAGTTTAAGGGGCTCTAGCACAGATACGCAGTATTTT.

This chain uses TRBV25-1 with TRBJ2-5, with 9 bases fitting TRBD2. The V and J ends lost 5 bases and 5 bases, in that order; junction bases with no gene match: 3. CDR1 MGHDK and CDR2 SYGVNS come from the germline V gene. This CDR3 contains 13 residues. The CDR3 DNA is TGTGCCAGCAGTTTAGCGGGAGCGGAGACCCAGTACTTC. This sequence encodes CASSLAGAETQYF.

This clone appeared a few times. The chain employs TRBV30 and TRBJ1-1; D is undetermined. V dropped 0 bases and J dropped 5 bases, with 7 bases sitting between them. Germline values: CDR1 GTSNPN, CDR2 SVGIG (reference sequence). There are 12 residues in the CDR3. The DNA of the CDR3 is TGTGCCTGGAGTGTCATTCGGACTGAAGCTTTCTTT. It codes for CAWSVIRTEAFF. Full variable domain (rest looked up from reference TRBV30 and TRBJ1-1): SQTIHQWPATLVQPVGSPLSLECTVEGTSNPNLYWYRQAAGRGLQLLFYSVGIGQISSEVPQNLSASRPQDRQFILSSKKLLLSDSGFYLCAWSVIRTEAFFGQGTRLTVV.

The chain links TRBV7-2 to TRBJ1-4, with D unclear. V was trimmed by 7 bases and J by 5 bases, leaving 14 bases between them. This CDR3 has 14 amino acids. Per germline, CDR1 SGHTA and CDR2 FQGNSA. The CDR3: CASTRAPPNEKLFF. Written as DNA, the CDR3 is TGTGCCAGCACCCGGGCCCCACCGAATGAAAAACTGTTTTTT. Together with reference TRBV7-2 and TRBJ1-4, the CDR3 gives the full variable domain: GAGVSQSPSNKVTEKGKDVELRCDPISGHTALYWYRQSLGQGLEFLIYFQGNSAPDKSGLPSDRFSAERTGGSVSTLTIQRTQQEDSAVYLCASTRAPPNEKLFFGSGTQLSVL.

V gene TRBV6-1 combines with J gene TRBJ1-3; D unresolved. V lost 7 bases, J lost 4 bases, and 5 bases lay in between. The germline gives CDR1 MNHNS, CDR2 SASEGT. This CDR3 is 11 amino acids long. CDR3 coding DNA: TGTGCCAGCAATGGCGGAAACACCATATATTTT. Translating it yields CASNGGNTIYF.

This clone was seen many times. The chain combines TRBV4-1 with TRBJ1-6; TRBD1 aligns across 9 bases. The CDR3 spans 16 residues. The trim removed 2 bases at V and 16 bases at J, leaving 15 bases unmatched. Looked up from germline, CDR1 is MGHRA and CDR2 is YSYEKL. The CDR3 DNA reads TGCGCCAGCAGCCAACTCCTCGGGACAGGGTCATTTACTCTCCACTTT. This codes for CASSQLLGTGSFTLHF.

This clone was detected once. The CDR3 reads CASSYSEPRGYTF. Written as DNA, the CDR3 is TGTGCCAGCAGTTACTCAGAGCCAAGGGGCTACACCTTC. The gene calls are TRBV6-5 and TRBJ1-2; D unclear. Germline assignment: CDR1 MNHEY and CDR2 SVGAGI. There are 13 residues in the CDR3. Trimming pared 0 bases from V and 8 bases from J, leaving 10 bases between.

J is TRBJ2-7 and V is TRBV27; D is unclear. The CDR3 sequence is 13 residues long. V dropped 0 bases and J dropped 3 bases, with 6 bases sitting between them. In germline, CDR1 is MNHEY, CDR2 SMNVEV (reference sequence). The CDR3 reads CASSLSRFYEQYF. DNA of the CDR3: TGTGCCAGCAGTTTATCAAGATTCTACGAGCAGTACTTC.

The V call is TRBV19, the J call TRBJ1-5; TRBD1 agrees at 7 bases. The J segment lost 0 bases and the V segment lost 3 bases, leaving 8 bases of the junction unmatched. CDR3 size: 17 residues. Germline V lookup: CDR1 LNHDA, CDR2 SQIVND (reference sequence). CDR3 protein: CASSIPGGPFSNQPQHF. CDR3 coding DNA: TGTGCCAGTAGTATTCCAGGGGGTCCCTTTAGCAATCAGCCCCAGCATTTT.

This chain links TRBV6-1 with TRBJ1-2; 7 bases agree with TRBD1. The CDR3 totals 15 residues. Germline CDR1 is MNHNS and CDR2 is SASEGT. The trim removed 7 bases at V and 3 bases at J, leaving 11 bases unmatched. Written as DNA, the CDR3 is TGTGCCAGCATAGAGGGGGCTGGGTATGACTATGGCTACACCTTC. It yields the protein CASIEGAGYDYGYTF.

The chain's CDR3 is CSARYNQPQHF. DNA for the CDR3: TGCAGTGCTAGGTATAATCAGCCCCAGCATTTT. The chain carries TRBV20-1 and TRBJ1-5; no definite D call. The ends were cut back, 3 bases at V and 4 bases at J, with 4 bases in the middle. The CDR3 totals 11 residues. Germline values: CDR1 DFQATT, CDR2 SNEGSKA (reference sequence).

The gene calls are TRBV11-2 and TRBJ2-7, with TRBD2 identical over 10 bases. CDR1 SGHAT and CDR2 FQNNGV come from the germline V gene. V dropped 4 bases and J dropped 7; count of bases not matched to a gene: 7. CDR3 length equals 14 residues. The CDR3: CASSSGLAVLEQYF. Written as DNA, the CDR3 is TGTGCCAGCAGCTCTGGACTAGCGGTACTAGAGCAGTACTTC.

The chain has TRBV14 and TRBJ2-5; D is unresolved. V lost 0 bases and J 2 bases, leaving 16 bases between the germline ends. This CDR3 has 17 residues. CDR1 SGHDN and CDR2 FVKESK come from the germline V gene. The CDR3 coding sequence is TGTGCCAGCAGCCAAGAATTTGCTTTAGTGGGTCAAGAGACCCAGTACTTC. It yields the protein CASSQEFALVGQETQYF.

This CDR3 is CASSSGTGLGNTEAFF. CDR3 nucleotides: TGCGCCAGCAGCTCCGGGACAGGCCTGGGGAACACTGAAGCTTTCTTT. The V gene is TRBV5-1, the J gene TRBJ1-1; 8 nucleotides match TRBD1. The CDR3 consists of 16 residues. V shed 3 bases, J shed 1 base, and the junction held 8 bases outside the gene matches. The germline V gene has CDR1 SGHRS and CDR2 YFSETQ.

The chain employs TRBV5-1 and TRBJ1-1; D ambiguous. V lost 3 bases, J lost 2 bases, and 14 bases lay in between. This CDR3 is built from 15 residues. The germline gives CDR1 SGHRS, CDR2 YFSETQ. The CDR3 protein is CASSWETHRNTEAFF. The CDR3 DNA is TGCGCCAGCAGCTGGGAAACTCACCGAAACACTGAAGCTTTCTTT.

Only one count was recorded for this clone. The V call is TRBV7-8, the J call TRBJ1-3; D is undetermined. From germline, CDR1 is SGHVS and CDR2 FQNEAQ. CDR3 length: 15 residues. Trimming stripped 1 base from V and 0 bases from J, with 7 bases between. CDR3 nucleotides: TGTGCCAGCAGCTTAGTGGGAGGCTCTGGAAACACCATATATTTT. Translated, it gives CASSLVGGSGNTIYF. Looking up the rest from reference TRBV7-8 and TRBJ1-3 gives the full variable domain: GAGVSQSPRYKVAKRGQDVALRCDPISGHVSLFWYQQALGQGPEFLTYFQNEAQLDKSGLPSDRFFAERPEGSVSTLKIQRTQQEDSAVYLCASSLVGGSGNTIYFGEGSWLTVV.